This record concerns one TCR beta chain sequence. Produced via immunoSEQ multiplex PCR; TCRdb's table is partial and in-frame only. The sample gives tens of thousands of clones, approximately 81% of which show up once; around 1.4% is in the top ten. This specimen belongs to a study of OX40 agonist ivuxolimab in advanced cancers. Background on the study: Patients were dosed intravenously with ivuxolimab at 0.01 to 10 mg/kg every 2 weeks.

Germline CDR1 is SGHRS and CDR2 is YFSETQ. The CDR3 runs 14 residues. The V gene lost 0 bases and the J gene lost 4 bases, with 9 bases spanning the gap. Sequenced here: CD4+ or CD8+ T cells sorted from blood, sampled in a trial of the OX40 agonist ivuxolimab. The receptor comes from an adult with an advanced solid tumor such as melanoma, head and neck, liver or kidney cancer. The gene calls are TRBV5-1 and TRBJ2-3; D is ambiguous. The CDR3 DNA follows: TGCGCCAGCAGCTTGGCCGGGTTTGCAGATACGCAGTATTTT. Its protein is CASSLAGFADTQYF.